There are many counts of the clone carrying this T cell receptor beta chain. Its specificity is not known. Germline CDR1 and CDR2: MDHEN and SYDVKM. The CDR3 spans 16 residues. V was clipped by 5 bases and J by 4 bases; unmatched bases: 10. This entry is derived from a study of T cells in Graves' hyperthyroidism and ophthalmopathy. On the study more broadly: The initial diagnosis was the point when peripheral blood was collected, ahead of any treatment.

TCR beta CDR3 regions were amplified from RNA transcripts. A set of HTBI primers served as the primers for a first-round RT-PCR of the TCR CDR3. Using its own MiXCR run on the multiplex PCR reads, TCRdb lists one record per CDR3 protein. This table has about 610,000 distinct CDR3 sequences, under 15% appearing once. Study findings and constraints: In blood, most of the thyroid clonotypes expanded above 0.001 were also present.

For ophthalmopathy patients, the Clinical Activity Score was at least 3 and the NOSPECS grade at least 4; duration was under 3 months. Diagnoses used clinical symptoms, serum thyroxine and TRAb, thyroid ultrasound and orbital computed tomography. Sequencing used blood. The J gene is TRBJ2-2, the V gene TRBV28; 7 bases fit TRBD2. This sequence was found in a woman aged 40 to 50 with Graves' ophthalmopathy. The CDR3 protein is CASSTGGGMGTGELFF. CDR3 bases: TGTGCCAGCAGTACCGGGGGAGGGATGGGCACCGGGGAGCTGTTTTTT. Together with reference TRBV28 and TRBJ2-2, the CDR3 gives the full variable domain: DVKVTQSSRYLVKRTGEKVFLECVQDMDHENMFWYRQDPGLGLRLIYFSYDVKMKEKGDIPEGYSVSREKKERFSLILESASTNQTSMYLCASSTGGGMGTGELFFGEGSRLTVL.